This T cell receptor (beta chain) was captured by sequencing in a study of OX40 agonist ivuxolimab in advanced cancers. V dropped 5 bases and J dropped 6; count of bases not matched to a gene: 7. The CDR3 contains 14 residues. Germline-derived CDR1 and CDR2 are SGHTA and FQGNSA. Libraries were prepared by immunoSEQ multiplex PCR; TCRdb keeps only in-frame clonotypes and omits some of them. Counted here are more than 80,000 clones, about 91% occurring once; the ten biggest clones make up 0.25% to 0.35%. The sequencing here drew on CD4+ or CD8+ T cells sorted from blood, taken in a trial of the OX40 agonist ivuxolimab. The chain employs TRBV7-2 and TRBJ2-7, with 10 bases that match TRBD1. The clonotype was recovered from an adult with an advanced solid tumor such as melanoma, head and neck, liver or kidney cancer. The CDR3 sequence: CASSGDRGLGEQYF. DNA of the CDR3: TGTGCCAGCAGCGGAGACAGGGGGCTCGGCGAGCAGTACTTC.